One sample yielded the 30 T cell receptor beta chains listed below, sequenced in a study of control samples from healthy donors and cancer patients. Assay: immunoSEQ multiplex PCR; the TCRdb copy retains only in-frame clones and omits some. The data show some 210,000 clones, 90% to 95% seen once. Sequencing was carried out using blood. The source is a man aged 30 to 45 in good health.

This clone was observed a single time. The chain has TRBV5-6 and TRBJ1-2, with D perhaps matching TRBD1 (5 bases). The CDR3 is 13 residues long. With 0 bases removed from V and 8 bases from J, the gap between germline ends came to 11 bases. Germline assignment: CDR1 SGHDT and CDR2 YYEEEE. The CDR3 reads CASSLGTHQGYTF. CDR3 in DNA: TGTGCCAGCAGCTTGGGGACACACCAAGGCTACACCTTC.

J is TRBJ2-3 and V is TRBV11-1, with 11 bases lining up with TRBD2. The CDR3 has 16 residues. Germline V gene sequence: CDR1 SGHAT, CDR2 FQDESV (reference sequence). The J segment lost 6 bases and the V segment lost 1 base, leaving 6 bases of the junction unmatched. The CDR3 region is CASSLGASGGTDTQYF. CDR3 nucleotide sequence: TGTGCCAGCAGCTTAGGGGCTAGCGGGGGGACGGATACGCAGTATTTT.

CDR3 loop: CASSGGGYGYTF. In nucleotides, the CDR3 is TGTGCCAGCAGTGGGGGCGGCTATGGCTACACCTTC. V and J are TRBV28 and TRBJ1-2; D is perhaps TRBD1 (6 bases). The CDR3 runs to 12 residues. Germline assignment: CDR1 MDHEN and CDR2 SYDVKM. The V end was cut by 5 bases, the J end by 4 bases, with 8 bases between.

The chain recombines TRBV12-3 or TRBV12-4 with TRBJ1-1; tentatively, D is TRBD1 (6 bases). Trimming pared 7 bases from V and 1 base from J, leaving 10 bases between. This CDR3 region has 13 residues. The CDR3 reads CASNTGWNTEAFF. The CDR3 nucleotides read TGTGCCAGCAACACAGGGTGGAACACTGAAGCTTTCTTT.

The chain uses TRBV5-1 and TRBJ2-7; 9 nucleotides agree with TRBD1. V shed 8 bases, J shed 2 bases, and the junction held 8 bases outside the gene matches. Looked up from germline, CDR1 is SGHRS and CDR2 is YFSETQ. The CDR3 is made up of 14 amino acids. The CDR3 is CASQQGATTYEQYF. CDR3 sequence (DNA): TGCGCCAGTCAACAGGGGGCAACGACCTACGAGCAGTACTTC. Supplemented by reference TRBV5-1 and TRBJ2-7, the full variable domain reads KAGVTQTPRYLIKTRGQQVTLSCSPISGHRSVSWYQQTPGQGLQFLFEYFSETQRNKGNFPGRFSGRQFSNSRSEMNVSTLELGDSALYLCASQQGATTYEQYFGPGTRLTVT.

The gene calls are TRBV3-1 (or the pseudogene TRBV3-2) and TRBJ1-4; no firm D call. The ends were cut back, 5 bases at V and 2 bases at J, with 12 bases in the middle. The CDR3 contains 15 residues. Germline CDR1 reads LGHDT; CDR2 reads YNNKEL (reference sequence). The CDR3 here is CASSSIRGTNEKLFF. In DNA, the CDR3 is TGTGCCAGCAGCTCCATCCGTGGGACTAATGAAAAACTGTTTTTT.

This chain joins TRBV6-1 and TRBJ1-4; possibly TRBD1 for D (5 bases). CDR3 size: 14 residues. Germline lookup yields CDR1 MNHNS and CDR2 SASEGT. V lost 3 bases to trimming and J lost 8 bases, with 13 bases between them. Here the CDR3 DNA reads TGTGCCAGCAGTGATCGGGGCCTGAAGGAAAAACTGTTTTTT. This encodes CASSDRGLKEKLFF.

J is TRBJ1-2 and V is TRBV10-2, with 9 bases matching TRBD1. Unmatched junction bases numbered 3, after V lost 6 bases and J lost 4 bases. The germline gives CDR1 WSHSY, CDR2 SAAADI. This CDR3 comprises 13 residues. The DNA of the CDR3 is TGCGCCAGCAGGGGGGGACAGGGCTATGGCTACACCTTC. This sequence encodes CASRGGQGYGYTF.

The chain links TRBV9 to TRBJ1-3, with D perhaps matching TRBD1 (5 bases). The CDR3 has 13 residues. In germline, CDR1 is SGDLS, CDR2 YYNGEE. V lost 0 bases and J lost 9, with 10 bases in between. As DNA, the CDR3 is TGTGCCAGCAGCGTAGGTAGAGGGACCACCATATATTTT. Translation: CASSVGRGTTIYF.

This chain uses TRBV29-1 with TRBJ2-3, with a weak D call TRBD2 (6 bases). Germline V gene data show CDR1 as SQVTM and CDR2 as ANQGSEA. V lost 5 bases and J lost 3, with 15 bases in between. CDR3 length: 14 amino acids. The chain's CDR3 is CSVMGGLETDTQYF. Written as DNA, the CDR3 is TGCAGCGTTATGGGGGGATTAGAGACAGATACGCAGTATTTT.

The V gene is TRBV7-2, the J gene TRBJ2-1, with D perhaps TRBD2 (6 bases). Deletions cut 1 base from V and 7 bases from J, with 14 bases between. The CDR3 is 15 amino acids. The germline CDR1 and CDR2 sequences are SGHTA and FQGNSA. The CDR3 is CASSLVAGNGNEQFF. Here the CDR3 DNA reads TGTGCCAGCAGCTTAGTGGCGGGGAATGGTAATGAGCAGTTCTTC.

This chain uses TRBV10-3 with TRBJ1-4; 7 nucleotides match TRBD1. Trimming cost V 8 bases and J 0 bases; bases outside gene matches: 12. Per the germline V gene, CDR1 is ENHRY and CDR2 is SYGVKD. This CDR3 comprises 17 residues. The CDR3 DNA reads as TGTGCCATCTCAGGGGGGCGTAAAGGGGCAACTAATGAAAAACTGTTTTTT. Translation: CAISGGRKGATNEKLFF.

This chain connects TRBV29-1 to TRBJ1-2; tentatively, D is TRBD1 (6 bases). The ends were cut back, 3 bases at V and 2 bases at J, with 10 bases in the middle. CDR1 is SQVTM, CDR2 ANQGSEA, per germline. This CDR3 is 13 amino acids long. The CDR3 sequence: CSVDGTPNYGYTF. The DNA for the CDR3 is TGCAGCGTTGACGGGACACCAAACTATGGCTACACCTTC.

This clone was detected once. Germline is not matched at one junction end, which may reflect a read error. V usage is TRBV4-2 and J usage is TRBJ2-1; D unclear. The CDR3 contains 15 residues. Per germline, CDR1 LGHNA and CDR2 YNFKEQ. Here the CDR3 reads CASSQEGLSDNGQFF. The CDR3 DNA follows: TGTGCCAGCAGCCAAGAAGGGCTCTCTGACAATGGGCAGTTCTTC.

The chain carries TRBV4-1 and TRBJ2-7, with TRBD1 identical over 8 bases. The CDR3 sequence is 14 residues long. The germline CDR1 and CDR2 sequences are MGHRA and YSYEKL. With 1 base clipped from V and 6 bases from J, the junction kept 5 bases outside the gene matches. The CDR3 here is CASSQADRGSEQYF. As DNA, the CDR3 is TGCGCCAGCAGCCAAGCCGACAGGGGCTCCGAGCAGTACTTC.

This rearrangement joins TRBV19 to TRBJ1-4; possible D gene TRBD1, 5 bases. Germline CDR1 is LNHDA and CDR2 is SQIVND (reference sequence). The CDR3 extends over 12 amino acids. The germline V and J ends were trimmed by 6 bases and 8 bases, with 10 bases remaining between them. Here the CDR3 DNA reads TGTGCCAGTAGGGACATTGGAGAAAAACTGTTTTTT. Encoded protein: CASRDIGEKLFF.

J is TRBJ2-2 and V is TRBV5-1, with unresolved D. The germline gives CDR1 SGHRS, CDR2 YFSETQ. This CDR3 has 13 amino acids. V lost 0 bases and J lost 6, with 6 bases in between. CDR3: CASSLDESGELFF. The CDR3 DNA reads TGCGCCAGCAGCTTGGACGAATCCGGGGAGCTGTTTTTT.

The chain links TRBV11-3 to TRBJ2-7; 8 bases line up with TRBD1. The V segment lost 4 bases and the J segment 5 bases; nucleotides outside the gene matches: 1. The CDR3 extends over 12 amino acids. From germline, CDR1 is SGHNT and CDR2 YENEEA. CDR3 in DNA: TGTGCCAGCAGCTCGACAGGGGACGAGCAGTACTTC. It codes for CASSSTGDEQYF.

CDR3 protein: CASSLGAFLEQFF. The CDR3 nucleotides are TGTGCCAGCAGCTTAGGGGCCTTCCTTGAGCAGTTCTTC. The genes are TRBV7-9 and TRBJ2-1, with D hard to call. V was trimmed by 1 base and J by 9 bases, leaving 10 bases between them. The V gene's germline CDR1 is SEHNR and CDR2 FQNEAQ (reference sequence). CDR3 size: 13 residues. Combining the CDR3 with reference TRBV7-9 and TRBJ2-1 gives the whole variable domain DTGVSQNPRHKITKRGQNVTFRCDPISEHNRLYWYRQTLGQGPEFLTYFQNEAQLEKSRLLSDRFSAERPKGSFSTLEIQRTEQGDSAMYLCASSLGAFLEQFFGPGTRLTVL.

V usage is TRBV6-5 and J usage is TRBJ2-7; TRBD2 matches 10 bases. The germline V gene has CDR1 MNHEY and CDR2 SVGAGI. Trimming cost V 7 bases and J 5 bases; bases outside gene matches: 11. This CDR3 has 15 residues. The CDR3 sequence is CASNKQIAGGHEQYF. The CDR3, as DNA: TGTGCCAGCAATAAGCAGATAGCGGGGGGCCACGAGCAGTACTTC.

This clone was picked up one time. The chain has TRBV18 and TRBJ1-1; D not certain. The CDR3 covers 14 residues. V lost 3 bases to trimming and J lost 4 bases, with 12 bases between them. Germline loops: CDR1 KGHSH, CDR2 LQKENI. CDR3 loop: CASSPDGGGTEAFF. Here the CDR3 DNA reads TGTGCCAGCTCACCCGACGGTGGCGGCACTGAAGCTTTCTTT.

The chain employs TRBV5-4 and TRBJ2-1, with TRBD2 matching over 7 bases. The germline V gene encodes CDR1 SGHNT and CDR2 YYREEE (reference sequence). V trimming: 2 bases; J trimming: 3 bases; junction bases outside the gene matches: 5. The CDR3 loop spans 15 amino acids. As DNA, the CDR3 is TGTGCCAGCAGCTTCCGGGGGGTGGTCTACAATGAGCAGTTCTTC. Amino acids: CASSFRGVVYNEQFF.

This clone turned up a few times. V is TRBV19 and J is TRBJ1-5; D perhaps matches TRBD1 (6 bases). V lost 6 bases and J 2 bases, leaving 14 bases between the germline ends. This CDR3 region has 15 residues. Germline CDR1 reads LNHDA; CDR2 reads SQIVND (reference sequence). This CDR3 reads CASSPSYRGNQPQHF. DNA of the CDR3: TGTGCCAGTAGCCCATCATACAGGGGCAATCAGCCCCAGCATTTT.

The chain couples TRBV5-1 to TRBJ1-1; D unclear. Germline V gene sequence: CDR1 SGHRS, CDR2 YFSETQ. CDR3 length: 15 residues. Trimming took 5 bases from V and 0 from J, leaving 14 bases between them. CDR3 in DNA: TGCGCCAGCAGGGTGGTCGGAGGATTGAACACTGAAGCTTTCTTT. Translation gives CASRVVGGLNTEAFF.

The rearrangement links TRBV13 to TRBJ1-2; the match to TRBD1 covers 9 bases. The ends lost 6 bases at V and 3 bases at J; junction bases unmatched: 11. The CDR3 totals 16 residues. CDR1 and CDR2 from the germline V gene are PRHDT and FYEKMQ (reference sequence). The CDR3 region is CASRPPWGQGDYGYTF. For the CDR3, the DNA is TGTGCCAGCAGGCCTCCCTGGGGACAGGGAGACTATGGCTACACCTTC. The complete variable domain, with remaining parts taken from reference TRBV13 and TRBJ1-2, reads AAGVIQSPRHLIKEKRETATLKCYPIPRHDTVYWYQQGPGQDPQFLISFYEKMQSDKGSIPDRFSAQQFSDYHSELNMSSLELGDSALYFCASRPPWGQGDYGYTFGSGTRLTVV.

The chain recombines TRBV19 with TRBJ2-2; the D is unclear. The ends were cut back, 2 bases at V and 5 bases at J, with 12 bases in the middle. Germline assignment: CDR1 LNHDA and CDR2 SQIVND (reference sequence). The CDR3 loop spans 15 amino acids. The CDR3 bases are TGTGCCAGTAGTATAAACGGCGGTAGGACCGGGGAGCTGTTTTTT. It encodes CASSINGGRTGELFF.

The rearrangement links TRBV25-1 to TRBJ2-2; 7 nucleotides match TRBD2. Trimming at V came to 2 bases and at J to 6 bases, leaving 9 bases not matched to a gene. This CDR3 is built from 16 residues. From germline, CDR1 is MGHDK and CDR2 SYGVNS. CDR3 region: CASSEKRGWVAGELFF. Here the CDR3 DNA reads TGTGCCAGCAGTGAAAAGCGGGGCTGGGTCGCCGGGGAGCTGTTTTTT. Variable domain in full (rest from reference TRBV25-1 and TRBJ2-2): EADIYQTPRYLVIGTGKKITLECSQTMGHDKMYWYQQDPGMELHLIHYSYGVNSTEKGDLSSESTVSRIRTEHFPLTLESARPSHTSQYLCASSEKRGWVAGELFFGEGSRLTVL.

The chain links TRBV27 to TRBJ1-1; D is uncertain. This CDR3 is 12 amino acids long. Between the trimmed V and J ends, which lost 1 base and 6 bases, there was a span of 6 bases. Germline V CDR1 and CDR2: MNHEY, SMNVEV (reference sequence). In nucleotides, the CDR3 is TGTGCCAGCAGTTTATTTGGTTCTGAAGCTTTCTTT. Amino acids: CASSLFGSEAFF.

This chain joins TRBV2 and TRBJ2-1, with 10 bases matching TRBD2. J gave up 6 bases and V 3 bases, and 11 bases lay outside the gene matches. This CDR3 is 17 amino acids long. The germline V gene encodes CDR1 SNHLY and CDR2 FYNNEI. The CDR3 nucleotides read TGTGCCAGCAGTGATAAATTAGCGGGGGGACGATCCAATGAGCAGTTCTTC. Translated, it gives CASSDKLAGGRSNEQFF.

The chain is built from TRBV3-1 (or the pseudogene TRBV3-2) and TRBJ1-1, with D unclear. The CDR3 covers 14 residues. Germline values: CDR1 LGHDT, CDR2 YNNKEL (reference sequence). The germline V and J ends were trimmed by 6 bases and 3 bases, with 14 bases remaining between them. This CDR3 reads CASSKRPQDTEAFF. The DNA of the CDR3 is TGTGCCAGCAGTAAACGACCGCAGGACACTGAAGCTTTCTTT.